A single sample is the source of the 25 T cell receptor beta chains below, sequenced in a study of response to subunit inactivated influenza vaccine. Using its own MiXCR run on the RT-PCR reads, TCRdb lists one record per CDR3 protein. The sample consists of hundreds of thousands of distinct CDR3 sequences, approximately 14% of them appearing once. The input for sequencing was PBMCs from blood, taken 14 days before vaccination. The source of these receptors is a man aged 50 or older who received an inactivated influenza vaccine.

The chain links TRBV6-2 or TRBV6-3 to TRBJ2-2, with D unclear. Germline V lookup: CDR1 MNHEY, CDR2 SVGEGT. Trimming took 2 bases from V and 1 from J, leaving 5 bases between them. This CDR3 contains 14 residues. CDR3 in DNA: TGTGCCAGCAGTTACCTTCTGAACACCGGGGAGCTGTTTTTT. Its translation: CASSYLLNTGELFF.

The chain carries TRBV10-3 and TRBJ2-3; possibly TRBD2 for D (5 bases). CDR1 is ENHRY and CDR2 is SYGVKD in the germline V gene. CDR3 size: 12 residues. V lost 2 bases and J 6 bases, leaving 6 bases between the germline ends. In DNA, the CDR3 is TGTGCCATCAGTGAGGGACTGGATACGCAGTATTTT. Translated: CAISEGLDTQYF.

The chain has TRBV6-5 and TRBJ2-1; D tentatively fits TRBD1 or TRBD2 (6 bases each). Germline CDR1 is MNHEY and CDR2 is SVGAGI. V lost 5 bases to trimming and J lost 2 bases, with 13 bases between them. The CDR3 is made up of 15 amino acids. This chain's CDR3 is CASSNTRGAYNEQFF. CDR3 bases: TGTGCCAGCAGTAACACTAGGGGGGCCTACAATGAGCAGTTCTTC.

In its sample, this clonotype was seen many times. V is TRBV5-1 and J is TRBJ2-1; the D is unclear. The CDR3 has 16 amino acids. Trimming cost V 0 bases and J 3 bases, with 13 bases left between them. The V gene's germline CDR1 is SGHRS and CDR2 YFSETQ. The CDR3 loop is CASSLASHGRYNEQFF. The CDR3 DNA follows: TGCGCCAGCAGCTTGGCCTCACACGGCCGCTACAATGAGCAGTTCTTC.

This clonotype was counted many times. The genes are TRBV11-3 and TRBJ2-2, with D unclear. The germline V gene encodes CDR1 SGHNT and CDR2 YENEEA. The CDR3 is made up of 13 amino acids. V dropped 0 bases and J dropped 3 bases, with 2 bases sitting between them. CDR3 region: CASSLDYTGELFF. The CDR3 nucleotides read TGTGCCAGCAGCTTAGATTACACCGGGGAGCTGTTTTTT.

CDR3 loop: CASRGLAGGRTDTQYF. The CDR3 DNA reads TGCGCCAGCAGGGGACTAGCGGGGGGCCGCACAGATACGCAGTATTTT. The chain has TRBV5-1 and TRBJ2-3; TRBD2 agrees at 15 bases. V lost 5 bases and J lost 1; bases outside the gene matches: 2. Germline CDR1 SGHRS, CDR2 YFSETQ. The CDR3 is 16 residues long.

This clonotype was detected only a few times. The chain combines TRBV10-3 with TRBJ1-1; 9 bases are shared with TRBD1. V gave up 10 bases and J gave up 5 bases; unmatched junction bases: 8. Germline V lookup: CDR1 ENHRY, CDR2 SYGVKD. There are 13 residues in the CDR3. DNA of the CDR3: TGTGCCACCTCGGACAGGGGTGGAACTGAAGCTTTCTTT. Its translation is CATSDRGGTEAFF.

This clonotype was counted a few times. This chain connects TRBV3-1 to TRBJ2-7; D unresolved. V was pared by 0 bases and J by 6 bases, with 18 bases between. Germline-derived CDR1 and CDR2 are LGHDT and YNNKEL (reference sequence). This CDR3 spans 16 amino acids. The chain's CDR3 is CASSQEVTLWAREQYF. As DNA, the CDR3 is TGTGCCAGCAGCCAAGAGGTAACTTTGTGGGCACGCGAGCAGTACTTC.

The chain couples TRBV12-3 or TRBV12-4 to TRBJ2-1, with 8 nucleotides matching TRBD1. This CDR3 contains 15 residues. V lost 5 bases to trimming and J lost 4 bases; unmatched junction nucleotides: 7. The CDR3 DNA reads TGTGCCAGCAGTCCAAGGACAGGGACGTACAATGAGCAGTTCTTC. It specifies CASSPRTGTYNEQFF.

This clonotype was detected only a few times. V is TRBV2 and J is TRBJ1-6, with 7 bases that match TRBD1. Unmatched junction bases numbered 7, after V lost 9 bases and J lost 5 bases. Germline V lookup: CDR1 SNHLY, CDR2 FYNNEI. The CDR3 totals 14 residues. CDR3 sequence: CASQQGDNNSPLHF. CDR3 coding DNA: TGTGCCAGTCAGCAGGGGGACAATAATTCACCCCTCCACTTT.

This clonotype was seen only a few times. The chain carries TRBV7-2 and TRBJ1-1; no firm D call. V lost 4 bases and J 4 bases, leaving 13 bases between the germline ends. Germline V gives CDR1 SGHTA, CDR2 FQGNSA. CDR3 size: 14 residues. Here the CDR3 DNA reads TGTGCCAGCAGCTCGGAGGAGATCTCCACTGAAGCTTTCTTT. Protein sequence: CASSSEEISTEAFF.

This clonotype has more than one count but fewer than ten. The J gene is TRBJ2-5, the V gene TRBV5-6; possibly TRBD1 or TRBD2 for D (5 bases each). The CDR3 is 14 residues long. Trimming shortened V by 4 bases and J by 1 base, and 11 bases separated the two germline ends. Germline CDR1 is SGHDT and CDR2 is YYEEEE. The CDR3 sequence: CASSPGPFQETQYF. In nucleotides, the CDR3 is TGTGCCAGCAGCCCGGGACCTTTCCAAGAGACCCAGTACTTC.

V is TRBV3-1 and J is TRBJ2-7; TRBD1 is a possible D gene (6 bases). V lost 4 bases and J 2 bases, leaving 12 bases between the germline ends. Germline V gene data show CDR1 as LGHDT and CDR2 as YNNKEL (reference sequence). This CDR3 is 14 amino acids long. The CDR3, as DNA: TGTGCCAGCAGCCGGACAGATACCACCTACGAGCAGTACTTC. Protein product: CASSRTDTTYEQYF.

In its sample, this clonotype was seen once. The J gene is TRBJ1-5, the V gene TRBV5-5; TRBD1 matches at 7 bases. Germline V CDR1 and CDR2: SGHKS, YYEKEE (reference sequence). V lost 4 bases and J lost 2; bases outside the gene matches: 6. The CDR3 extends over 15 amino acids. CDR3 nucleotides: TGTGCCAGCAGCCTAGATGGACAGGGCAATCAGCCCCAGCATTTT. Protein sequence: CASSLDGQGNQPQHF.

In its sample, this clonotype was seen a few times. The chain combines TRBV4-3 with TRBJ1-1; D is undetermined. Trimming removed 3 bases at V and 0 bases at J, with 11 bases between. The CDR3 is 15 residues long. Germline CDR1 LGHNA, CDR2 YSLEER. The CDR3 sequence: CASSHNTQMNTEAFF. DNA of the CDR3: TGCGCCAGCAGCCACAACACACAAATGAACACTGAAGCTTTCTTT.

This clonotype was recorded a few times. The genes are TRBV12-3 or TRBV12-4 and TRBJ2-1, with a tentative D call TRBD2 (5 bases). This CDR3 comprises 14 residues. V lost 2 bases and J 3 bases, leaving 8 bases between the germline ends. This chain's CDR3 is CASSLIGDYNEQFF. The CDR3 bases are TGTGCCAGCAGTTTAATCGGGGACTACAATGAGCAGTTCTTC.

This chain connects TRBV3-1 to TRBJ2-2; TRBD2 is a possible D gene (5 bases). Germline CDR1 reads LGHDT; CDR2 reads YNNKEL (reference sequence). The CDR3 contains 12 residues. The V gene lost 1 base and the J gene lost 8 bases, with 5 bases spanning the gap. The CDR3 nucleotides are TGTGCCAGCAGCCAAGGGAGGGGGGAGCTGTTTTTT. This gives the protein CASSQGRGELFF.

Details on this clonotype: It may be a read error: a sequence one base away is much more abundant. The V and J genes are TRBV7-9 and TRBJ2-1; perhaps TRBD1 as D (5 bases). V lost 3 bases to trimming and J lost 5 bases, with 14 bases between them. Germline values: CDR1 SEHNR, CDR2 FQNEAQ (reference sequence). CDR3 length: 15 amino acids. This chain's CDR3 is CASSFDVGPDNEQFF. In DNA, the CDR3 is TGTGCCAGCAGCTTTGACGTGGGGCCTGACAATGAGCAGTTCTTC.

This clonotype has only a few counts. The chain is built from TRBV5-1 and TRBJ2-1; 7 bases map to TRBD2. J lost 0 bases, V lost 1 base, and 7 bases had no gene match. The CDR3 consists of 17 residues. Germline V CDR1 and CDR2: SGHRS, YFSETQ. The CDR3 protein is CASSLLLGGVSYNEQFF. CDR3 sequence (DNA): TGCGCCAGCAGCTTGTTATTGGGGGGGGTCTCCTACAATGAGCAGTTCTTC. The full variable domain, with the rest looked up from reference TRBV5-1 and TRBJ2-1, is KAGVTQTPRYLIKTRGQQVTLSCSPISGHRSVSWYQQTPGQGLQFLFEYFSETQRNKGNFPGRFSGRQFSNSRSEMNVSTLELGDSALYLCASSLLLGGVSYNEQFFGPGTRLTVL.

J is TRBJ2-1 and V is TRBV10-3; 8 positions agree with TRBD1. This CDR3 has 18 amino acids. The germline V gene encodes CDR1 ENHRY and CDR2 SYGVKD. Unmatched junction bases numbered 12, after V lost 2 bases and J lost 3 bases. The chain's CDR3 is CAISEPGTGPTGYNEQFF. The CDR3 region has the DNA TGTGCCATCAGTGAGCCCGGGACAGGCCCTACCGGCTACAATGAGCAGTTCTTC.

The chain has TRBV19 and TRBJ1-2; TRBD1 agrees at 7 bases. Germline CDR1 LNHDA, CDR2 SQIVND (reference sequence). The CDR3 runs to 13 residues. Germline trimming cut 8 bases from V and 8 bases from J; bases unmatched to any gene: 11. For the CDR3, the DNA is TGTGCCAGTGGACCAATAGGGACAGCCGGCTACACCTTC. This gives the protein CASGPIGTAGYTF.

The chain links TRBV4-2 to TRBJ1-2; D unresolved. The V gene's germline CDR1 is LGHNA and CDR2 YNFKEQ. CDR3 size: 14 residues. V lost 0 bases to trimming and J lost 6 bases, with 11 bases between them. CDR3 sequence: CASSQDLVLDGYTF. CDR3 nucleotides: TGTGCCAGCAGCCAAGATTTGGTACTCGATGGCTACACCTTC.

In its sample, this clonotype was seen a few times. The chain carries TRBV20-1 and TRBJ1-2; the D is unclear. Germline assignment: CDR1 DFQATT and CDR2 SNEGSKA (reference sequence). V was cut by 3 bases and J by 4 bases, with 9 bases left in between. The CDR3 covers 12 residues. CDR3 sequence: CSARPQTYGYTF. CDR3 DNA: TGCAGTGCTAGGCCCCAGACCTATGGCTACACCTTC.

This clonotype was detected many times. The chain employs TRBV12-3 or TRBV12-4 and TRBJ2-1; 11 bases align to TRBD2. The CDR3 sequence is 13 residues long. V lost 11 bases and J lost 6; bases outside the gene matches: 6. The CDR3 coding sequence is TGTGCCTTGGGACTAGCGGCGCGCAATGAGCAGTTCTTC. This codes for CALGLAARNEQFF.

This clonotype was picked up a small number of times. The junction shows a germline mismatch at one end, possibly a read error. V gene TRBV20-1 combines with J gene TRBJ2-5; 7 bases match TRBD1. This CDR3 is 11 amino acids long. Germline V gives CDR1 DFQATT, CDR2 SNEGSKA (reference sequence). CDR3 amino acids: CSASLHGGQNF. CDR3 bases: TGCAGTGCTTCTCTGCATGGGGGACAGAACTTC.